These 21 T cell receptor beta chains originate from one sample sequenced in a study of cytomegalovirus exposure and HLA in healthy donors. Vbeta (60) and Jbeta (13) primers were used in the PCR. Sequenced by immunoSEQ multiplex PCR; TCRdb stores in-frame clones only, minus some. Seen here are around 100,000 clones, roughly 68% observed once, and the top ten hold roughly 2%. Sequencing was done on a sample of PBMCs. These receptors came from a woman in her thirties in good health and CMV-seronegative.

In this sample, this clone turned up a few times. V gene TRBV2 combines with J gene TRBJ2-7, with 11 bases aligning to TRBD2. V lost 6 bases, J lost 10 bases, and 14 bases stayed unmatched. There are 15 residues in the CDR3. Germline V gene lookup returns CDR1 SNHLY and CDR2 FYNNEI. The CDR3 is CASSFRLAGSNLQYF. DNA of the CDR3: TGTGCCAGCAGCTTCAGACTAGCGGGATCGAACCTACAGTACTTC.

The chain combines TRBV5-1 with TRBJ2-1, with 12 nucleotides matching TRBD2. From germline, CDR1 is SGHRS and CDR2 YFSETQ. The CDR3 has 16 amino acids. V dropped 3 bases and J dropped 4; count of bases not matched to a gene: 5. The CDR3 DNA is TGCGCCAGCAGCTGGCTAGCGGGAGGGCCGTACAATGAGCAGTTCTTC. Translated, it gives CASSWLAGGPYNEQFF.

The count of this clone is one. The rearrangement uses TRBV6-5 and TRBJ1-2; D is undetermined. The CDR3 is made up of 15 amino acids. Germline CDR1 reads MNHEY; CDR2 reads SVGAGI. The V gene lost 2 bases and the J gene lost 6 bases, with 16 bases spanning the gap. CDR3 region: CASSYDARVKDGYTF. The CDR3 DNA reads as TGTGCCAGCAGTTACGACGCCCGGGTCAAGGATGGCTACACCTTC.

This chain uses TRBV6-4 with TRBJ2-1, with D possibly being TRBD1 (6 bases). This CDR3 region has 13 residues. CDR1 MRHNA and CDR2 SNTAGT come from the germline V gene. The V gene lost 4 bases and the J gene lost 7 bases, with 11 bases spanning the gap. Here the CDR3 DNA reads TGTGCCAGCAGTGGGGGACAACGAAATGAGCAGTTCTTC. Its protein is CASSGGQRNEQFF.

This chain joins TRBV9 and TRBJ2-2; 7 bases match TRBD1. V dropped 4 bases and J dropped 1; count of bases not matched to a gene: 16. The CDR3 extends over 19 amino acids. Germline CDR1 and CDR2: SGDLS and YYNGEE. Here the CDR3 reads CASSPRDSHILGNTGELFF. The CDR3 DNA reads TGTGCCAGCAGCCCAAGGGACAGCCACATCTTGGGGAACACCGGGGAGCTGTTTTTT.

This clone came up a few times. V and J are TRBV6-1 and TRBJ1-1; 8 positions agree with TRBD1. Per germline, CDR1 MNHNS and CDR2 SASEGT. V lost 8 bases, J lost 4 bases, and 9 bases stayed unmatched. This CDR3 has 14 residues. CDR3 amino acids: CASQTGTGVTEAFF. The CDR3, as DNA: TGTGCCAGCCAAACCGGGACAGGTGTCACTGAAGCTTTCTTT.

The chain is built from TRBV28 and TRBJ1-2, with D unclear. Trimming took off 6 bases at V and 4 bases at J, with 21 bases between the two ends. CDR3 length: 16 residues. Germline V gives CDR1 MDHEN, CDR2 SYDVKM. CDR3 protein: CASSRGMWFAIYGYTF. The CDR3 nucleotides read TGTGCCAGCAGCCGCGGGATGTGGTTCGCCATCTATGGCTACACCTTC.

The rearrangement joins TRBV13 to TRBJ2-1; D may be TRBD2 (6 bases). Looked up from germline, CDR1 is PRHDT and CDR2 is FYEKMQ (reference sequence). There are 16 residues in the CDR3. The germline V and J ends were trimmed by 5 bases and 0 bases, with 14 bases remaining between them. CDR3 region: CASSPIFGGSYNEQFF. CDR3 nucleotides: TGTGCCAGCAGCCCAATCTTCGGGGGCTCCTACAATGAGCAGTTCTTC. The variable domain in full, completed from reference TRBV13 and TRBJ2-1, reads AAGVIQSPRHLIKEKRETATLKCYPIPRHDTVYWYQQGPGQDPQFLISFYEKMQSDKGSIPDRFSAQQFSDYHSELNMSSLELGDSALYFCASSPIFGGSYNEQFFGPGTRLTVL.

The chain carries TRBV28 and TRBJ2-7; TRBD2 matches 7 bases. This CDR3 is built from 13 residues. Germline CDR1 MDHEN, CDR2 SYDVKM. V gave up 6 bases and J gave up 6 bases; unmatched junction bases: 8. The chain's CDR3 is CASSPGGRFEQYF. Written as DNA, the CDR3 is TGTGCCAGCAGCCCCGGGGGGAGGTTCGAGCAGTACTTC. The full variable domain, its missing parts supplied by reference TRBV28 and TRBJ2-7, is DVKVTQSSRYLVKRTGEKVFLECVQDMDHENMFWYRQDPGLGLRLIYFSYDVKMKEKGDIPEGYSVSREKKERFSLILESASTNQTSMYLCASSPGGRFEQYFGPGTRLTVT.

The count of this clone is one. The chain combines TRBV9 with TRBJ2-2; the D gene is possibly TRBD2 (5 bases). CDR3 length equals 16 residues. Germline CDR1 is SGDLS and CDR2 is YYNGEE. Trimming took 0 bases from V and 2 from J, leaving 11 bases between them. CDR3 amino acids: CASSVGSVGNTGELFF. Here the CDR3 DNA reads TGTGCCAGCAGCGTAGGTAGCGTTGGAAACACCGGGGAGCTGTTTTTT.

The rearrangement joins TRBV5-8 to TRBJ2-1; 12 nucleotides line up with TRBD2. The CDR3 is 15 amino acids. The V and J ends lost 4 bases and 6 bases, in that order; junction bases with no gene match: 5. Germline lookup yields CDR1 SGHTS and CDR2 YDEGEE. CDR3 DNA sequence: TGTGCCAGCAGCCGACTAGCGGGAGCCGTCAATGAGCAGTTCTTC. Its translation is CASSRLAGAVNEQFF.

CDR3 in DNA: TGTGCCAGCAGTTTAGATCGGACTAGTAACGCAGATACGCAGTATTTT. It translates to CASSLDRTSNADTQYF. The V gene is TRBV28, the J gene TRBJ2-3; 7 bases agree with TRBD2. The CDR3 contains 16 residues. The germline V gene encodes CDR1 MDHEN and CDR2 SYDVKM. V trimming: 2 bases; J trimming: 4 bases; junction bases outside the gene matches: 9.

CDR3 sequence reads: CASSATDLTGDEQYF. The CDR3 DNA reads TGTGCCAGCAGCGCTACTGACTTGACGGGGGACGAGCAGTACTTC. This chain links TRBV6-1 with TRBJ2-7, with D possibly being TRBD2 (6 bases). CDR1 MNHNS and CDR2 SASEGT come from the germline V gene. The V and J ends lost 6 bases and 5 bases respectively, with 20 bases between them. This CDR3 spans 15 amino acids.

This chain links TRBV21-1 with TRBJ2-7; TRBD2 is taken as the D call from the table, unchecked against the DNA. TRBV21-1 is flagged as a pseudogene. The CDR3 contains 14 residues. The CDR3 sequence is CASSKVTRSYEQYF. The CDR3, as DNA: TGTGCCAGCAGCAAAGTAACTAGATCCTACGAGCAGTACTTC.

The chain joins TRBV6-5 to TRBJ2-2, with D possibly being TRBD2 (6 bases). Per the germline V gene, CDR1 is MNHEY and CDR2 is SVGAGI. Trimming removed 2 bases at V and 4 bases at J, with 11 bases between. The CDR3 extends over 15 amino acids. For the CDR3, the DNA is TGTGCCAGCAGTTACGGGGGAGGAGGCACCGGGGAGCTGTTTTTT. Its protein is CASSYGGGGTGELFF.

This clone came up a few times. The CDR3 sequence: CASSDEGLVNTEAFF. CDR3 nucleotides: TGTGCCAGCAGTGACGAGGGTTTGGTGAACACTGAAGCTTTCTTT. The V call is TRBV2, the J call TRBJ1-1; the D is unclear. The V end was cut by 3 bases, the J end by 0 bases, with 11 bases between. This CDR3 has 15 amino acids. CDR1 is SNHLY, CDR2 FYNNEI, per germline. The variable domain in full, with the rest retrieved from reference TRBV2 and TRBJ1-1, is EPEVTQTPSHQVTQMGQEVILRCVPISNHLYFYWYRQILGQKVEFLVSFYNNEISEKSEIFDDQFSVERPDGSNFTLKIRSTKLEDSAMYFCASSDEGLVNTEAFFGQGTRLTVV.

J is TRBJ2-1 and V is TRBV5-4, with D perhaps matching TRBD1 (6 bases). The CDR3 is made up of 16 amino acids. V was clipped by 0 bases and J by 5 bases, with 15 bases between them. CDR1 is SGHNT and CDR2 is YYREEE in the germline V gene (reference sequence). The CDR3 bases are TGTGCCAGCAGCTTGGGCAGGGGCCATGCCGACAATGAGCAGTTCTTC. Translation gives CASSLGRGHADNEQFF. Using reference TRBV5-4 and TRBJ2-1 for the parts outside the CDR3, the full variable domain is ETGVTQSPTHLIKTRGQQVTLRCSSQSGHNTVSWYQQALGQGPQFIFQYYREEENGRGNFPPRFSGLQFPNYSSELNVNALELDDSALYLCASSLGRGHADNEQFFGPGTRLTVL.

V usage is TRBV7-6 and J usage is TRBJ2-1; 12 nucleotides match TRBD2. The V and J ends lost 2 bases and 6 bases, in that order; junction bases with no gene match: 5. Germline V gives CDR1 SGHVS, CDR2 FNYEAQ. CDR3 length: 16 residues. The CDR3, as DNA: TGTGCCAGCAGCTTAAGTCTAGCGGGAGGGCGCAATGAGCAGTTCTTC. As protein: CASSLSLAGGRNEQFF.

The V and J genes are TRBV11-2 and TRBJ2-1, with 9 bases aligning to TRBD1. V lost 3 bases and J lost 2; bases outside the gene matches: 5. Germline V gives CDR1 SGHAT, CDR2 FQNNGV. The CDR3 runs to 16 residues. The CDR3 sequence is CASSFTGTGTYNEQFF. The CDR3 region has the DNA TGTGCCAGCAGCTTTACCGGGACAGGGACCTACAATGAGCAGTTCTTC.

The chain combines TRBV9 with TRBJ1-1; D remains unclear. CDR1 is SGDLS, CDR2 YYNGEE, per germline. Trimming pared 0 bases from V and 2 bases from J, leaving 14 bases between. This CDR3 region has 16 residues. This CDR3 is CASSVVGSWSNTEAFF. Here the CDR3 DNA reads TGTGCCAGCAGCGTAGTGGGGAGTTGGAGTAACACTGAAGCTTTCTTT. Complete variable domain (other parts from reference TRBV9 and TRBJ1-1): DSGVTQTPKHLITATGQRVTLRCSPRSGDLSVYWYQQSLDQGLQFLIQYYNGEERAKGNILERFSAQQFPDLHSELNLSSLELGDSALYFCASSVVGSWSNTEAFFGQGTRLTVV.

This sequence joins TRBV4-1 and TRBJ1-2; TRBD1 aligns across 7 bases. The V and J ends lost 0 bases and 4 bases, in that order; junction bases with no gene match: 14. Per germline, CDR1 MGHRA and CDR2 YSYEKL. There are 18 residues in the CDR3. The CDR3 region is CASSQDDSLTGRGYGYTF. The DNA for the CDR3 is TGCGCCAGCAGCCAAGATGATTCCTTGACAGGGAGAGGCTATGGCTACACCTTC.